These 15 T cell receptor beta chains share one sample of origin, sequenced in a study of siplizumab effects on memory and regulatory T cells. Profiling relied on immunoSEQ multiplex PCR, and the TCRdb table lists in-frame clones only, not all of them. The sample carries about 120,000 clones, approximately 94% recorded once. The sequenced material came from non-Treg CD4+ T cells sorted from blood. The receptor set was obtained from a human donor in good health.

The chain combines TRBV27 with TRBJ2-5; 11 positions agree with TRBD2. The CDR3 sequence is 16 residues long. Trimming took 6 bases from V and 5 from J; bases not matched to a gene: 11. The germline CDR1 and CDR2 sequences are MNHEY and SMNVEV (reference sequence). The CDR3 is CASRALAGGPRETQYF. For the CDR3, the DNA is TGTGCCAGCAGAGCTTTAGCGGGGGGGCCGCGGGAGACCCAGTACTTC.

This sequence joins TRBV2 and TRBJ1-4, with 10 bases matching TRBD1. CDR3 size: 20 residues. Germline values: CDR1 SNHLY, CDR2 FYNNEI. V gave up 0 bases and J gave up 3 bases; unmatched junction bases: 13. CDR3 sequence: CASSEAPGQGKGMANEKLFF. For the CDR3, the DNA is TGTGCCAGCAGTGAAGCCCCGGGACAGGGGAAAGGGATGGCTAATGAAAAACTGTTTTTT.

This clone turned up a few times. This CDR3 is also generated by other DNA sequences in the sample. The rearrangement links TRBV5-1 to TRBJ2-7, with 8 bases that match TRBD2. Trimming took 1 base from V and 2 from J; bases not matched to a gene: 5. The CDR3 has 15 residues. The germline V gene encodes CDR1 SGHRS and CDR2 YFSETQ. The CDR3 DNA reads TGCGCCAGCAGCTTGACGACCGGGGGGGCCTACGAGCAGTACTTC. The encoded protein is CASSLTTGGAYEQYF.

The chain joins TRBV10-3 to TRBJ1-5; D may be TRBD1 (5 bases). The ends were cut back, 10 bases at V and 10 bases at J, with 20 bases in the middle. The CDR3 length is 13 residues. Germline V CDR1 and CDR2: ENHRY, SYGVKD. The CDR3 here is CASSPGPLDPQHF. The DNA for the CDR3 is TGTGCCAGCTCACCGGGACCCCTAGATCCCCAGCATTTT.

In regard to this clone: No conserved phenylalanine or tryptophan ends this CDR3, so it is likely a read error. The DNA is left out, because the CDR3 cannot be placed on it with certainty; the CDR3 is given as TCRdb lists it. The chain couples TRBV6-4 to TRBJ2-6; the table's D call, TRBD2, was not checked against the DNA. CDR1 and CDR2 from the germline V gene are MRHNA and SNTAGT. The CDR3 length equals 11 residues, ends included. The CDR3 loop reads CASSDSSGPSI.

CDR3 coding DNA: TGTGCCAGCAGTTTATCGTACAGGCCAAATGAAAAACTGTTTTTT. Protein: CASSLSYRPNEKLFF. V usage is TRBV27 and J usage is TRBJ1-4, with D maybe TRBD1 (5 bases). The germline V gene has CDR1 MNHEY and CDR2 SMNVEV (reference sequence). This CDR3 is 15 amino acids long. The V end lost 0 bases, the J end lost 5 bases, and 10 bases lay between the germline ends.

This sequence joins TRBV18 and TRBJ1-4, with D perhaps TRBD1 (5 bases). Trimming removed 3 bases from V and 1 base from J, with 15 bases in between. Germline values: CDR1 KGHSH, CDR2 LQKENI. This CDR3 is 17 amino acids long. The CDR3 bases are TGTGCCAGCTCACCCTGGAGGGGTCCGGGAACTAATGAAAAACTGTTTTTT. Its protein product is CASSPWRGPGTNEKLFF.

V and J are TRBV18 and TRBJ2-7; D is ambiguous. The CDR3 is 14 residues long. Germline V gene lookup returns CDR1 KGHSH and CDR2 LQKENI. The germline V and J ends were trimmed by 0 bases and 6 bases, with 12 bases remaining between them. The CDR3 sequence is CASSPPSGRSEQYF. CDR3 DNA: TGTGCCAGCTCACCACCGTCCGGAAGGTCCGAGCAGTACTTC.

This chain uses TRBV6-1 with TRBJ1-5; D possibly corresponds to TRBD1 (6 bases). In germline, CDR1 is MNHNS, CDR2 SASEGT. Between the trimmed V and J ends, which lost 11 bases and 7 bases, there was a span of 21 bases. The CDR3 is made up of 14 amino acids. CDR3 sequence: CAGRSGGAGQPQHF. CDR3 nucleotide sequence: TGTGCCGGGAGGTCTGGGGGGGCCGGGCAGCCCCAGCATTTT.

The chain is built from TRBV9 and TRBJ2-3; D might be TRBD1 or TRBD2, each matching 6 bases. Germline CDR1 and CDR2: SGDLS and YYNGEE. The CDR3 extends over 15 amino acids. V lost 0 bases and J 6 bases, leaving 14 bases between the germline ends. The CDR3 loop reads CASSVEGGRSDTQYF. DNA of the CDR3: TGTGCCAGCAGCGTAGAGGGGGGCCGGTCCGATACGCAGTATTTT.

The genes are TRBV19 and TRBJ1-5, with TRBD1 matching 7 bases. Germline CDR1 and CDR2: LNHDA and SQIVND (reference sequence). The V segment lost 7 bases and the J segment 3 bases; nucleotides outside the gene matches: 9. The CDR3 covers 15 residues. This CDR3 is CASNYRGIDNQPQHF. Written as DNA, the CDR3 is TGTGCCAGTAATTACAGGGGAATTGACAATCAGCCCCAGCATTTT.

This clone came up once. This rearrangement joins TRBV7-2 to TRBJ2-3, with no clear D. This CDR3 spans 11 amino acids. V lost 11 bases, J lost 6 bases, and 12 bases lay in between. The germline CDR1 and CDR2 sequences are SGHTA and FQGNSA. The CDR3 DNA reads TGTGCCTCCCGATTGGGGGATACGCAGTATTTT. The encoded protein is CASRLGDTQYF.

This chain connects TRBV5-1 to TRBJ2-5; D is uncertain. The CDR3 has 13 amino acids. Germline CDR1 reads SGHRS; CDR2 reads YFSETQ. The V and J ends lost 4 bases and 1 base respectively, with 8 bases between them. CDR3 in DNA: TGCGCCAGCAGCCCTAGGGCCCAAGAGACCCAGTACTTC. It encodes CASSPRAQETQYF.

The chain is built from TRBV5-1 and TRBJ2-7, with a weak D call TRBD1 (6 bases). The CDR3 runs 16 residues. Germline V lookup: CDR1 SGHRS, CDR2 YFSETQ. The V end lost 6 bases, the J end lost 0 bases, and 19 bases lay between the germline ends. CDR3 in amino acids: CASTDSLGASSYEQYF. In DNA, the CDR3 is TGCGCCAGCACCGACTCCCTGGGGGCCAGCTCCTACGAGCAGTACTTC.

This sequence joins TRBV18 and TRBJ1-2, with a possible D match to TRBD1 (5 bases). The CDR3 is 17 amino acids. Germline V lookup: CDR1 KGHSH, CDR2 LQKENI. Trimming pared 0 bases from V and 5 bases from J, leaving 19 bases between. The CDR3 region is CASSPPPRQGSSYGYTF. The CDR3 DNA follows: TGTGCCAGCTCACCACCCCCCCGGCAGGGATCGTCTTATGGCTACACCTTC.